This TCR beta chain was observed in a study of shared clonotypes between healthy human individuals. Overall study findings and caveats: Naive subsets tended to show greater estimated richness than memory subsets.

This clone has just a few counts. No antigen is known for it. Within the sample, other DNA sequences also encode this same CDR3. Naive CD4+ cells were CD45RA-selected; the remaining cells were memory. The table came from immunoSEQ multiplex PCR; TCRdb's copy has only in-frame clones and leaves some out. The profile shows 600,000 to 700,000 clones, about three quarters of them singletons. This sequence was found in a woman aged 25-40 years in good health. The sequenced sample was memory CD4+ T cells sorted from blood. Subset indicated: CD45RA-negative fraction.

The CDR3 DNA sequence: TGTGCCAGCAGCTTTTCAGGGGATCAGCCCCAGCATTTT. It translates to CASSFSGDQPQHF. V gene TRBV7-9 combines with J gene TRBJ1-5; perhaps TRBD1 as D (6 bases). Between the trimmed V and J ends, which lost 3 bases and 5 bases, there was a span of 8 bases. Per germline, CDR1 SEHNR and CDR2 FQNEAQ (reference sequence). CDR3 length: 13 amino acids.